This T cell receptor (beta chain) emerged from a study of spatial heterogeneity in lung cancer. In the study overall: Alpha-chain detections were consistently fewer than beta-chain detections among the sequences. Findings of the study overall: Tumor mutation count correlated with how many alpha and beta TCRs expanded intratumorally.

Indicated time point: sample taken at primary tumor resection. Donors were 72 untreated early-stage non-small cell lung cancer patients. Sequencing of whole RNA from tumor, nontumor lung or frozen PBMC involved no sorting. This clonotype is judged medium-sized. The target antigen is unknown. On each TCR cDNA molecule, a unique molecular identifier was present. TCRdb reprocessed the 5' RACE reads with MiXCR, giving one entry per CDR3 protein. The sample yields 5,000 to 6,000 distinct CDR3 sequences, approximately 6.5% seen once. Germline CDR1 and CDR2: DFQATT and SNEGSKA (reference sequence). The ends were cut back, 7 bases at V and 9 bases at J, with 21 bases in the middle. CDR3 length: 13 amino acids.

The sequences come from lung tumor tissue, collected at surgery. V and J are TRBV20-1 and TRBJ2-5; D may be TRBD2 (6 bases). The receptor's source is a male donor with early-stage non-small cell lung cancer. The CDR3 spells CSVHRGALRAQYF. The CDR3 DNA reads TGCAGTGTTCATCGCGGGGCTTTGAGGGCCCAGTACTTC.